Below, one T cell receptor (beta chain) is given with its context. The antigen remains undetermined. TCRdb ran MiXCR on the RT-PCR reads and lists one entry per CDR3 protein. The sample carries 530,000 or so distinct CDR3 sequences, roughly 12% recorded once. The data stem from a study of response to subunit inactivated influenza vaccine. The V and J ends lost 0 bases and 2 bases respectively, with 8 bases between them. This CDR3 has 15 amino acids. CDR1 is LGHNA and CDR2 is YSLEER in the germline V gene. Whole-study results and caveats: After each seasonal influenza vaccination, few new T cells are recruited, the authors suggested.

The chain uses TRBV4-3 and TRBJ1-3; weak D call: TRBD1 (5 bases). This clonotype originated in a man aged 50 or older who received an inactivated influenza vaccine. Sequenced here: PBMCs from blood, sampled on the day of vaccination. The CDR3 sequence: CASSQDSGAGNTIYF. For the CDR3, the DNA is TGCGCCAGCAGCCAAGATTCGGGGGCTGGAAACACCATATATTTT.